Given below is one TCR beta chain in context. The data originate from a study of blood T cell repertoires in COVID-19. As for the study in general: PBMCs, B-cell-depleted T cells, or T cells provided the cDNA or gDNA that made up the material.

Authors' analysis steps: Amplification with reference gene primers provided the estimates of nucleated cell counts. The assay was immunoSEQ multiplex PCR, and TCRdb's table has in-frame clones only and misses some. V and J calls plus clone size are reproduced from that table; the DNA served to infer D and trimming. The table lists 250,000 to 300,000 clones, about 88% of them singletons, with roughly 13% in the top ten. Patients from Seattle were sampled longitudinally, starting during active infection. V was pared by 6 bases and J by 2 bases, with 10 bases of the junction left unmatched. Germline V lookup: CDR1 SNHLY, CDR2 FYNNEI. The CDR3 covers 16 residues.

This receptor was identified in a woman between 65 and 79 years old with COVID-19, enrolled during active disease. The chain has TRBV2 and TRBJ2-7, with 10 positions matching TRBD2. The material sequenced was peripheral blood. CDR3 bases: TGTGCCAGCAGGATACCCTCTAGCGGGGGACCCTACGAGCAGTACTTC. Translating it yields CASRIPSSGGPYEQYF.